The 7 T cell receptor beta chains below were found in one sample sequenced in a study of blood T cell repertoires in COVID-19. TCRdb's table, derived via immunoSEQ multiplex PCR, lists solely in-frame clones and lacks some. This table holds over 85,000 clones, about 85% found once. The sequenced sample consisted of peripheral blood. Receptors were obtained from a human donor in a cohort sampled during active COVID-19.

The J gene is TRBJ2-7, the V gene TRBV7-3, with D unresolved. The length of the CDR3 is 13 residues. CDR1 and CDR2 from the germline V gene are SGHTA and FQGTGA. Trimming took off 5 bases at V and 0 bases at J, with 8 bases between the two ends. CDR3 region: CASSQASSYEQYF. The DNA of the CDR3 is TGTGCCAGCAGCCAAGCGAGCTCCTACGAGCAGTACTTC.

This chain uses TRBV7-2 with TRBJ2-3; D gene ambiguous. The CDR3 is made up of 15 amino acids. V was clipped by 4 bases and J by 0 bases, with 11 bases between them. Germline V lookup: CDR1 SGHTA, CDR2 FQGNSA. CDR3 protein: CASSSDGSSTDTQYF. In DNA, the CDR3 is TGTGCCAGCAGCTCAGACGGGTCGAGCACAGATACGCAGTATTTT. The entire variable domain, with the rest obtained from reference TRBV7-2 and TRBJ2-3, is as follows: GAGVSQSPSNKVTEKGKDVELRCDPISGHTALYWYRQSLGQGLEFLIYFQGNSAPDKSGLPSDRFSAERTGGSVSTLTIQRTQQEDSAVYLCASSSDGSSTDTQYFGPGTRLTVL.

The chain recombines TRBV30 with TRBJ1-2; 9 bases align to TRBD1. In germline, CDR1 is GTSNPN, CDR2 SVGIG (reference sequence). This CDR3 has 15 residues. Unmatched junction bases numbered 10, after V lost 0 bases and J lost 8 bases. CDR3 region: CAWSVLRTGASGYTF. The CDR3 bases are TGTGCCTGGAGTGTACTGAGGACAGGGGCAAGCGGCTACACCTTC.

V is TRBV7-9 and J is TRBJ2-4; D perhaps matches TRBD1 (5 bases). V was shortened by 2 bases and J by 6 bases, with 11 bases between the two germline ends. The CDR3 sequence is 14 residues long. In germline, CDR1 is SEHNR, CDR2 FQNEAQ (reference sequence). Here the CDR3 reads CASSLTLQGNIQYF. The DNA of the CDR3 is TGTGCCAGCAGCTTAACCCTGCAGGGAAACATTCAGTACTTC. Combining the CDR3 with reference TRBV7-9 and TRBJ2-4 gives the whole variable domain DTGVSQNPRHKITKRGQNVTFRCDPISEHNRLYWYRQTLGQGPEFLTYFQNEAQLEKSRLLSDRFSAERPKGSFSTLEIQRTEQGDSAMYLCASSLTLQGNIQYFGAGTRLSVL.

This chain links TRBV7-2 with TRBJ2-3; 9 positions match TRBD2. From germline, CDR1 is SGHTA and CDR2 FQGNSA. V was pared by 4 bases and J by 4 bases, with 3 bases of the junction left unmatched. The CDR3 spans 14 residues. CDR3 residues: CASSWGLAADTQYF. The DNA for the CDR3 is TGTGCCAGCAGCTGGGGACTAGCAGCAGATACGCAGTATTTT.

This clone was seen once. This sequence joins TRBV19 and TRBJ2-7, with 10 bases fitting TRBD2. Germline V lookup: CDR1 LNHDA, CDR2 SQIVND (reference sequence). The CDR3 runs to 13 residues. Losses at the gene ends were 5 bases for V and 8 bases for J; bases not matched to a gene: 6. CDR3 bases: TGTGCCAGTAGTGCCGGGACTAGCGATAAGCAGTACTTC. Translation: CASSAGTSDKQYF.

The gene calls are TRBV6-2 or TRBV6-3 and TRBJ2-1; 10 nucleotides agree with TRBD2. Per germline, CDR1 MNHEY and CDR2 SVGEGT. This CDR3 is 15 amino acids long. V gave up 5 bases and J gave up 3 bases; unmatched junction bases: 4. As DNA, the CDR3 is TGTGCCAGCAGTATAGCGGGAGGAATCTACAATGAGCAGTTCTTC. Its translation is CASSIAGGIYNEQFF.